One sample yielded the 23 T cell receptor beta chains listed below, sequenced in a study of CD8+ T cells in alopecia areata. RNA extraction and reverse transcription yielded cDNA as sequencing template. Clones were read by immunoSEQ multiplex PCR, and TCRdb kept only the in-frame ones, dropping some. The sample lists approximately 210,000 clones, roughly three fifths occurring once. The sample's treatment: oral pan-JAK inhibitor, 5-10 mg twice daily. This material consisted of CD4+ T cells sorted from blood, taken around week 44, from a patient treated with tofacitinib. These receptors were collected from a human donor with alopecia areata.

The chain couples TRBV10-3 to TRBJ1-6, with a possible D match to TRBD1 (5 bases). Trimming left V 8 bases short and J 7 bases short, with 18 bases between. This CDR3 spans 15 amino acids. CDR1 is ENHRY, CDR2 SYGVKD, per germline. CDR3 DNA sequence: TGTGCCATCCGAGGGGAGAGTTCGTGGAATTCACCCCTCCACTTT. Its protein product is CAIRGESSWNSPLHF.

V is TRBV15 and J is TRBJ2-1; TRBD2 aligns across 11 bases. CDR1 is LNHNV, CDR2 YYDKDF, per germline (reference sequence). The CDR3 spans 16 residues. The V gene end was trimmed by 0 bases and the J gene end by 5 bases; junction bases not matched to a gene: 3. The CDR3, as DNA: TGTGCCACCAGCAGAGATCGACTAGCGGGGAACAATGAGCAGTTCTTC. It translates to CATSRDRLAGNNEQFF.

The chain couples TRBV9 to TRBJ1-2; no clear D. Germline V CDR1 and CDR2: SGDLS, YYNGEE. The CDR3 has 12 residues. The germline V and J ends were trimmed by 3 bases and 4 bases, with 7 bases remaining between them. Here the CDR3 DNA reads TGTGCCAGCAGCGCCGGGATCTATGGCTACACCTTC. Amino acids: CASSAGIYGYTF. Using reference TRBV9 and TRBJ1-2 for the parts outside the CDR3, the full variable domain is DSGVTQTPKHLITATGQRVTLRCSPRSGDLSVYWYQQSLDQGLQFLIQYYNGEERAKGNILERFSAQQFPDLHSELNLSSLELGDSALYFCASSAGIYGYTFGSGTRLTVV.

The J gene is TRBJ2-2, the V gene TRBV30, with D maybe TRBD1 (5 bases). The CDR3 length is 13 residues. Germline V gene sequence: CDR1 GTSNPN, CDR2 SVGIG (reference sequence). V shed 0 bases and J shed 7 bases, with 9 bases lying between them. The CDR3 bases are TGTGCCTGGAGTGTTTGGGGCGGCGGGGAGCTGTTTTTT. Its translation: CAWSVWGGGELFF.

The chain is built from TRBV29-1 and TRBJ2-2; 11 positions agree with TRBD2. V lost 7 bases to trimming and J lost 3 bases; unmatched junction nucleotides: 4. From germline, CDR1 is SQVTM and CDR2 ANQGSEA. The CDR3 runs 14 residues. The DNA for the CDR3 is TGCAGCGCTACGGGACTAGCGGACACCGGGGAGCTGTTTTTT. Translating gives CSATGLADTGELFF.

The chain couples TRBV27 to TRBJ1-1, with unresolved D. The length of the CDR3 is 14 residues. V was cut by 3 bases and J by 1 base, with 9 bases left in between. Germline values: CDR1 MNHEY, CDR2 SMNVEV (reference sequence). CDR3 residues: CASSLRASNTEAFF. The DNA for the CDR3 is TGTGCCAGCAGTTTGAGGGCTTCGAACACTGAAGCTTTCTTT.

This clone was counted between two and nine times. The chain uses TRBV29-1 and TRBJ2-2; TRBD1 matches at 7 bases. V shed 1 base and J 1 base; nucleotides not matched to a gene: 3. The CDR3 runs to 15 residues. Germline V gene lookup returns CDR1 SQVTM and CDR2 ANQGSEA. The CDR3 nucleotides read TGCAGCGTTGAAGCGACAGGGCGGAACACCGGGGAGCTGTTTTTT. As protein: CSVEATGRNTGELFF.

The chain has TRBV4-3 and TRBJ1-1, with D unresolved. V dropped 0 bases and J dropped 1 base, with 9 bases sitting between them. CDR3 length: 15 residues. Germline V gives CDR1 LGHNA, CDR2 YSLEER. CDR3 coding DNA: TGCGCCAGCAGCCAAGATCAGGACCCGAACACTGAAGCTTTCTTT. Translating it yields CASSQDQDPNTEAFF.

The table lists this clone with a count of one. The chain couples TRBV29-1 to TRBJ1-5, with D hard to call. The V gene lost 4 bases and the J gene lost 7 bases, with 14 bases spanning the gap. The CDR3 has 13 residues. Per the germline V gene, CDR1 is SQVTM and CDR2 is ANQGSEA. Here the CDR3 DNA reads TGCAGCGTTGGGCCAGGACTAGGGCAGCCCCAGCATTTT. It is translated as CSVGPGLGQPQHF.

With respect to this clone: One base away lies a much larger clone, so this may be a sequencing read error. The rearrangement uses TRBV7-2 and TRBJ2-7; D ambiguous. Looked up from germline, CDR1 is SGHTA and CDR2 is FQGNSA. V was shortened by 4 bases and J by 2 bases, with 3 bases between the two germline ends. This CDR3 spans 11 amino acids. This CDR3 reads CASSSTYEQYF. DNA of the CDR3: TGTGCCAGCAGCTCTACCTACGAGCAGTACTTC.

This chain uses TRBV2 with TRBJ1-3; D not resolved. The CDR3 is made up of 17 amino acids. The V gene's germline CDR1 is SNHLY and CDR2 FYNNEI. Deletions cut 2 bases from V and 0 bases from J, with 14 bases between. For the CDR3, the DNA is TGTGCCAGCAGTGAAAATTTTGGAGCAGGCTCTGGAAACACCATATATTTT. Translation gives CASSENFGAGSGNTIYF. The full variable domain, in which reference TRBV2 and TRBJ1-3 provide the parts outside the CDR3, is EPEVTQTPSHQVTQMGQEVILRCVPISNHLYFYWYRQILGQKVEFLVSFYNNEISEKSEIFDDQFSVERPDGSNFTLKIRSTKLEDSAMYFCASSENFGAGSGNTIYFGEGSWLTVV.

The CDR3 nucleotides are TGTGCCAGCAGCGTAGATGGGGGCCATGGCTACACCTTC. This gives the protein CASSVDGGHGYTF. The gene calls are TRBV9 and TRBJ1-2; TRBD1 is a possible D gene (6 bases). V dropped 0 bases and J dropped 6 bases, with 9 bases sitting between them. This CDR3 is 13 amino acids long. CDR1 and CDR2 (germline): SGDLS, YYNGEE.

The chain is built from TRBV5-1 and TRBJ2-7; D ambiguous. V lost 9 bases to trimming and J lost 2 bases, with 15 bases between them. Germline values: CDR1 SGHRS, CDR2 YFSETQ. The CDR3 extends over 13 amino acids. CDR3 amino acids: CATRQETAYEQYF. Here the CDR3 DNA reads TGCGCCACCCGCCAGGAAACAGCCTACGAGCAGTACTTC.

This chain connects TRBV11-2 to TRBJ2-6, with D possibly matching TRBD1 (5 bases). Germline values: CDR1 SGHAT, CDR2 FQNNGV. Trimming removed 3 bases at V and 10 bases at J, with 10 bases between. The CDR3 is 13 amino acids. The CDR3: CASSLRQFNVLTF. CDR3 in DNA: TGTGCCAGCAGCTTGCGACAGTTTAACGTCCTGACTTTC. The entire variable domain, with the rest obtained from reference TRBV11-2 and TRBJ2-6, is as follows: EAGVAQSPRYKIIEKRQSVAFWCNPISGHATLYWYQQILGQGPKLLIQFQNNGVVDDSQLPKDRFSAERLKGVDSTLKIQPAKLEDSAVYLCASSLRQFNVLTFGAGSRLTVL.

The chain combines TRBV28 with TRBJ2-1; 11 nucleotides line up with TRBD1. The CDR3 totals 15 residues. CDR1 is MDHEN, CDR2 SYDVKM, per germline. The J segment lost 7 bases and the V segment lost 4 bases, leaving 6 bases of the junction unmatched. CDR3 residues: CASSSAGTGGNEQFF. CDR3 DNA: TGTGCCAGCAGTTCGGCCGGGACAGGGGGTAATGAGCAGTTCTTC.

This clone was counted only a few times. The V and J genes are TRBV7-9 and TRBJ2-1; D not resolved. The CDR3 is made up of 15 amino acids. Germline CDR1 reads SEHNR; CDR2 reads FQNEAQ (reference sequence). The V end lost 5 bases, the J end lost 0 bases, and 11 bases lay between the germline ends. CDR3 sequence: CASSPEVSSYNEQFF. In DNA form, the CDR3 reads TGTGCCAGCAGCCCCGAGGTGAGCTCCTACAATGAGCAGTTCTTC.

In its sample, this clone was seen many times. J is TRBJ1-1 and V is TRBV7-2, with 7 nucleotides matching TRBD1. V lost 2 bases and J lost 5; bases outside the gene matches: 11. The CDR3 covers 16 residues. Looked up from germline, CDR1 is SGHTA and CDR2 is FQGNSA. In nucleotides, the CDR3 is TGTGCCAGCAGCTTACTCCCGCCAGGGGGAGGGACTGAAGCTTTCTTT. Translation gives CASSLLPPGGGTEAFF.

This clone came up once. Distinct nucleotide sequences in the sample also encode this CDR3. This chain connects TRBV5-1 to TRBJ1-6; tentatively, D is TRBD1 (6 bases). This CDR3 contains 14 residues. Trimming shortened V by 0 bases and J by 7 bases, and 8 bases separated the two germline ends. Germline V gene data show CDR1 as SGHRS and CDR2 as YFSETQ. CDR3 loop: CASSLGQENSPLHF. As DNA, the CDR3 is TGCGCCAGCAGCTTGGGACAGGAAAATTCACCCCTCCACTTT.

The chain couples TRBV29-1 to TRBJ1-2, with D hard to call. Trimming left V 7 bases short and J 2 bases short, with 14 bases between. CDR3 length equals 13 residues. Germline V gene data show CDR1 as SQVTM and CDR2 as ANQGSEA. The CDR3 loop is CSAGGVLNYGYTF. The CDR3 nucleotides are TGCAGCGCAGGTGGGGTACTGAACTATGGCTACACCTTC.

The chain couples TRBV7-8 to TRBJ2-2; the D is unclear. The germline gives CDR1 SGHVS, CDR2 FQNEAQ. Trimming stripped 5 bases from V and 0 bases from J, with 13 bases between. The CDR3 spans 16 residues. The chain's CDR3 is CASSPRSGANTGELFF. The CDR3 DNA follows: TGTGCCAGCAGCCCTCGGTCAGGAGCGAACACCGGGGAGCTGTTTTTT.

The chain couples TRBV27 to TRBJ1-2, with a possible D match to TRBD1 (5 bases). The germline V gene encodes CDR1 MNHEY and CDR2 SMNVEV (reference sequence). V was pared by 5 bases and J by 4 bases, with 20 bases between. The CDR3 runs to 16 residues. The CDR3 protein is CASSPIVGRAGYGYTF. The CDR3 DNA reads as TGTGCCAGCAGTCCCATCGTGGGCAGGGCAGGCTATGGCTACACCTTC.

This clone appeared a few times. CDR3 region: CSVRQGSQPQHF. The CDR3 nucleotides are TGCAGCGTTAGACAGGGAAGTCAGCCCCAGCATTTT. The J gene is TRBJ1-5, the V gene TRBV29-1; TRBD1 agrees at 7 bases. The germline V gene encodes CDR1 SQVTM and CDR2 ANQGSEA. Germline trimming cut 5 bases from V and 6 bases from J; bases unmatched to any gene: 4. The CDR3 runs 12 residues.

The gene calls are TRBV11-3 and TRBJ2-7, with 8 bases aligning to TRBD2. V gave up 2 bases and J gave up 4 bases; unmatched junction bases: 7. CDR3 size: 15 residues. Germline CDR1 SGHNT, CDR2 YENEEA. CDR3 loop: CASSLTAGGLYEQYF. The CDR3 region has the DNA TGTGCCAGCAGCTTAACCGCGGGGGGCCTGTACGAGCAGTACTTC.